What follows is one TCR beta chain and its context. Its antigen is unknown. This record comes from a study of cytomegalovirus exposure and HLA in healthy donors. Study-level points and caveats: For TCR beta chains, V- and J-gene trimming was later linked to a missense DCLRE1C variant. Immune exposure information comprised only CMV serostatus.

The CDR3 is made up of 15 amino acids. V dropped 3 bases and J dropped 1; count of bases not matched to a gene: 3. Germline CDR1 and CDR2: LNHNV and YYDKDF (reference sequence). The study ran its PCR with 60 Vbeta and 13 Jbeta primers. This table comes from immunoSEQ multiplex PCR, and its TCRdb copy is limited to in-frame clones, with some not included. The repertoire consists of more than 95,000 clones, with about four fifths occurring once and the leading ten covering 3.6%. This receptor was taken from a man aged 35 to 55 in good health and CMV-seronegative. The chain combines TRBV15 with TRBJ2-5, with 9 bases fitting TRBD2. The sample taken for sequencing was PBMCs. The CDR3 sequence: CATSSQRGAQETQYF. In DNA, the CDR3 is TGTGCCACCAGCAGCCAGCGGGGGGCCCAAGAGACCCAGTACTTC.